The 9 T cell receptor beta chains given below trace back to one sample, sequenced in a study of blood T cell repertoires in COVID-19. Measured with immunoSEQ multiplex PCR; TCRdb has only the in-frame clones, and not every one. The sample includes just over 95,000 clones, 90% of them seen just once. The specimen was peripheral blood. The source of these receptors is a man in his 60s with acute or convalescent COVID-19.

V is TRBV5-1 and J is TRBJ1-6; TRBD1 aligns across 7 bases. CDR1 and CDR2 from the germline V gene are SGHRS and YFSETQ. After removal of 4 bases from V and 5 bases from J, the junction contained 6 bases not matched to a gene. The CDR3 length is 15 residues. The DNA of the CDR3 is TGCGCCAGCAGCCCAGGGGGGCTCGATAATTCACCCCTCCACTTT. Its protein product is CASSPGGLDNSPLHF.

V usage is TRBV5-1 and J usage is TRBJ2-3, with D maybe TRBD1 (6 bases). CDR1 and CDR2 (germline): SGHRS, YFSETQ. V gave up 4 bases and J gave up 4 bases, with 10 bases separating them. This CDR3 contains 13 residues. CDR3: CASSRWTADTQYF. The CDR3 DNA follows: TGCGCCAGCAGCCGCTGGACAGCAGATACGCAGTATTTT.

The chain joins TRBV7-6 to TRBJ1-2; D is perhaps TRBD1 (5 bases). The ends were cut back, 5 bases at V and 2 bases at J, with 12 bases in the middle. The germline CDR1 and CDR2 sequences are SGHVS and FNYEAQ. This CDR3 spans 14 amino acids. The CDR3 nucleotides are TGTGCCAGCAGCCCACAAAGGGGCAACTATGGCTACACCTTC. Translation gives CASSPQRGNYGYTF.

V is TRBV5-1 and J is TRBJ2-3, with TRBD2 matching 8 bases. Germline lookup yields CDR1 SGHRS and CDR2 YFSETQ. The CDR3 contains 17 residues. V dropped 3 bases and J dropped 5; count of bases not matched to a gene: 14. CDR3 coding DNA: TGCGCCAGCAGCTCCCCCGGACTTAGCGGGGCGGTAGATACGCAGTATTTT. Translation: CASSSPGLSGAVDTQYF.

The chain couples TRBV2 to TRBJ1-6, with TRBD1 as a possible D gene (5 bases). Trimming stripped 3 bases from V and 3 bases from J, with 9 bases between. Germline loops: CDR1 SNHLY, CDR2 FYNNEI. This CDR3 is built from 15 residues. CDR3 DNA sequence: TGTGCCAGCAGTGAGTCAGGGAACTATAATTCACCCCTCCACTTT. Its translation: CASSESGNYNSPLHF. Combining the CDR3 with reference TRBV2 and TRBJ1-6 gives the whole variable domain EPEVTQTPSHQVTQMGQEVILRCVPISNHLYFYWYRQILGQKVEFLVSFYNNEISEKSEIFDDQFSVERPDGSNFTLKIRSTKLEDSAMYFCASSESGNYNSPLHFGNGTRLTVT.

This sequence joins TRBV30 and TRBJ1-2; D is ambiguous. With 2 bases removed from V and 6 bases from J, the gap between germline ends came to 13 bases. Germline CDR1 GTSNPN, CDR2 SVGIG (reference sequence). This CDR3 has 13 residues. Here the CDR3 reads CAWSLRRGNGYTF. CDR3 in DNA: TGTGCCTGGAGTCTGAGGCGGGGAAATGGCTACACCTTC.

V gene TRBV4-1 combines with J gene TRBJ1-2; 7 nucleotides align to TRBD1. V was clipped by 0 bases and J by 5 bases; unmatched bases: 6. The CDR3 runs 15 residues. Germline CDR1 and CDR2: MGHRA and YSYEKL. DNA of the CDR3: TGCGCCAGCAGCCAAGATCACGGGACAGCTTATGGCTACACCTTC. Translated: CASSQDHGTAYGYTF.

The gene calls are TRBV10-3 and TRBJ1-4; 8 nucleotides align to TRBD1. After removal of 6 bases from V and 6 bases from J, the junction contained 12 bases not matched to a gene. CDR1 ENHRY and CDR2 SYGVKD come from the germline V gene. The CDR3 totals 16 residues. The DNA for the CDR3 is TGTGCCATCAGAAAAGGGGGAGGGACAGGAGATGAAAAACTGTTTTTT. Amino acids: CAIRKGGGTGDEKLFF.

This clone was observed a single time. The gene calls are TRBV4-2 and TRBJ1-1; 8 bases align to TRBD1. V shed 1 base, J shed 4 bases, and the junction held 2 bases outside the gene matches. CDR1 is LGHNA, CDR2 YNFKEQ, per germline. This CDR3 region has 14 residues. In nucleotides, the CDR3 is TGTGCCAGCAGCCAAGCACAGGGGGGCACTGAAGCTTTCTTT. Protein product: CASSQAQGGTEAFF.